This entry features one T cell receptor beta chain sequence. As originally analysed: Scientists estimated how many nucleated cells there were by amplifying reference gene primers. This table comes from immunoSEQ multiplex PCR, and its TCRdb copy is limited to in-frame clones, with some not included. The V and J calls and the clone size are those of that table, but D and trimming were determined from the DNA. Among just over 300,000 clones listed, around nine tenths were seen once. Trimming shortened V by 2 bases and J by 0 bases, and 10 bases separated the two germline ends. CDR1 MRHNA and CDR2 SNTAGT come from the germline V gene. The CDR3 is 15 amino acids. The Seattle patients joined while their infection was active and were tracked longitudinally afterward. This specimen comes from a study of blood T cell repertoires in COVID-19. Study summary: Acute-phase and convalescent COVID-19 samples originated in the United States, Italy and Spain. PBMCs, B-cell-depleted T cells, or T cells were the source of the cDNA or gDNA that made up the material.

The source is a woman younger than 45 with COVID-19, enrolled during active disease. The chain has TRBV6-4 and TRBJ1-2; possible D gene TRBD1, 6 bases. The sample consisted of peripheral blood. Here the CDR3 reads CASSDNRQANYGYTF. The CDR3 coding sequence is TGTGCCAGCAGTGACAACCGACAGGCTAACTATGGCTACACCTTC.